This T cell receptor (beta chain) is from a study of T cell changes during pregnancy in multiple sclerosis. The V gene lost 3 bases and the J gene lost 0 bases, with 14 bases spanning the gap. CDR1 and CDR2 from the germline V gene are MGHDK and SYGVNS. This CDR3 spans 16 amino acids. Assay: immunoSEQ multiplex PCR; the TCRdb copy retains only in-frame clones and omits some. The sample consists of around 51,000 clones, roughly 93% of them appearing once. This sequence joins TRBV25-1 and TRBJ1-1; no definite D call. This TCR was sampled from a female donor with multiple sclerosis, enrolled in a pregnancy study. Material: peripheral blood, obtained in the second trimester of pregnancy. CDR3 protein: CASSDMGSNMNTEAFF. The CDR3 DNA is TGTGCCAGCAGTGATATGGGCAGTAACATGAACACTGAAGCTTTCTTT.